These T cell receptor beta chains were read from a single sample in a study of cytomegalovirus exposure and HLA in healthy donors. TCRdb's table, derived via immunoSEQ multiplex PCR, lists solely in-frame clones and lacks some. The table has tens of thousands of clones, around nine tenths seen once; the top ten hold under 1.5%. The sequenced sample consisted of PBMCs. These receptors were collected from a man between 18 and 29 years old in good health and CMV-seronegative. The CDR3 runs from the conserved cysteine through the conserved F or W. The order of the fields is D gene, V gene, J gene, CDR3 protein. A D gene is named only where the DNA matches it firmly.

D: .; V: TRBV4-1; J: TRBJ2-1; CDR3: CASSLDPGDEQFF
D: .; V: TRBV7-2; J: TRBJ2-7; CDR3: CASSLRSGGELGYEQYF
D: .; V: TRBV15; J: TRBJ2-5; CDR3: CATSRADAGQQETQYF
D: TRBD1; V: TRBV7-9; J: TRBJ2-1; CDR3: CASSKDRGRLGLASEQFF
D: TRBD1; V: TRBV5-1; J: TRBJ2-7; CDR3: CASSSRTGSTYEQYF
D: .; V: TRBV5-4; J: TRBJ1-2; CDR3: CASSPLDRSYGYTF
D: .; V: TRBV7-2; J: TRBJ2-7; CDR3: CASSGLGQKYEQYF
D: .; V: TRBV7-9; J: TRBJ1-1; CDR3: CASSKGVADTEAFF
D: .; V: TRBV6-1; J: TRBJ2-2; CDR3: CASSEAVEAVGELFF
D: .; V: TRBV6-4; J: TRBJ2-6; CDR3: CASSESGGSGANVLTF
D: .; V: TRBV9; J: TRBJ1-5; CDR3: CASSVATGENQPQHF
D: .; V: TRBV2; J: TRBJ2-1; CDR3: CASSEGRISYNEQFF
D: TRBD1; V: TRBV7-8; J: TRBJ2-5; CDR3: CASSLATGAREETQYF
D: TRBD2; V: TRBV19; J: TRBJ2-1; CDR3: CASSQRLAEEQFF
D: TRBD1; V: TRBV30; J: TRBJ1-2; CDR3: CAYLQGLRGYTF
D: .; V: TRBV5-1; J: TRBJ2-1; CDR3: CASSLRERSYNEQFF
D: TRBD1; V: TRBV30; J: TRBJ2-7; CDR3: CAYKTTGGHYEQYF
D: .; V: TRBV7-9; J: TRBJ2-6; CDR3: CASSPRVSGANVLTF
D: .; V: TRBV28; J: TRBJ2-7; CDR3: CASTSVGSPTRGYF
D: TRBD2; V: TRBV30; J: TRBJ2-3; CDR3: CAWRGSGGPTDTQYF
D: TRBD2; V: TRBV10-3; J: TRBJ2-7; CDR3: CAISETSGSSYEQYF
D: .; V: TRBV25-1; J: TRBJ2-3; CDR3: CASSFSVDTQYF
D: TRBD1; V: TRBV5-4; J: TRBJ1-2; CDR3: CASSYGTGYGYTF
D: .; V: TRBV19; J: TRBJ1-1; CDR3: CASSIVAVEGTEAFF
D: .; V: TRBV21-1; J: TRBJ2-7; CDR3: CASSSQGAGWPEQYF
D: TRBD2; V: TRBV5-6; J: TRBJ2-2; CDR3: CASSSPGLAPTGELFF
D: .; V: TRBV28; J: TRBJ1-4; CDR3: CASSLAGVTNEKLFF
D: .; V: TRBV11-3; J: TRBJ1-1; CDR3: CASSPYPGVNTEAFF
D: TRBD1; V: TRBV25-1; J: TRBJ2-4; CDR3: CASTETGVSIQYF
D: .; V: TRBV27; J: TRBJ1-2; CDR3: CASSLQGGVYGYTF
D: TRBD1; V: TRBV5-4; J: TRBJ1-2; CDR3: CASSLGGQSYGYTF
D: TRBD1; V: TRBV2; J: TRBJ2-1; CDR3: CATERQGINEQFF
D: TRBD1; V: TRBV28; J: TRBJ2-3; CDR3: CASSLSTGWGTDTQYF
D: .; V: TRBV18; J: TRBJ2-5; CDR3: CASSDRPRRRETQYF
D: .; V: TRBV2; J: TRBJ2-6; CDR3: CASSERVSGANVLTF
D: .; V: TRBV7-9; J: TRBJ2-7; CDR3: CASSPKVAESLHLYEQYF
D: TRBD1; V: TRBV27; J: TRBJ2-3; CDR3: CASGGDRGADTQYF
D: TRBD1; V: TRBV7-9; J: TRBJ2-1; CDR3: CASSSTGGYEQFF
D: TRBD1; V: TRBV19; J: TRBJ2-5; CDR3: CASSPDRVRETQYF
D: .; V: TRBV5-1; J: TRBJ1-1; CDR3: CASSPSDRDEAFF
D: .; V: TRBV21-1; J: TRBJ2-7; CDR3: CASSKAVGGPGYEQYF
D: TRBD1; V: TRBV5-1; J: TRBJ2-3; CDR3: CASQIFGQVVTDTQYF
D: .; V: TRBV7-9; J: TRBJ2-5; CDR3: CASSHRAGSQETQYF
D: .; V: TRBV7-9; J: TRBJ1-4; CDR3: CASSPGAGKLFF
D: TRBD1; V: TRBV7-9; J: TRBJ1-1; CDR3: CASSLAGQGAAATTEAFF
D: TRBD2; V: TRBV11-2; J: TRBJ2-3; CDR3: CASSAELAGGSDTQYF
D: .; V: TRBV19; J: TRBJ2-3; CDR3: CASSILATSTDTQYF
D: TRBD1; V: TRBV18; J: TRBJ2-5; CDR3: CASSMDRGQETQYF